The T cell receptor (beta chain) described here comes from a study of T-cell reconstitution after alpha-beta-depleted transplantation in children. In the case of this clonotype: Antigen specificity is unknown.

Broader study findings: Recipient T cells and thymic progenitors that survived gave rise to the high TCRbeta diversity observed at day 60 in some patients. About two months after transplant, alpha-beta T cells reportedly came from several hundred expanded graft clones. At the one-year point after transplant, T-cell counts and TCRbeta diversity were found to come mostly from T cells that had been newly produced.

The junction had 4 bases not matched to a gene; V was cut back by 2 bases and J by 7 bases. CDR3 length: 14 residues. Germline lookup yields CDR1 SGHRS and CDR2 YFSETQ. Using unique molecular identifiers, the investigators prepared the TCRbeta library. TCRdb fed the PCR reads into MiXCR, producing one record per CDR3 protein. The data show almost 600,000 distinct CDR3 sequences, with 20% to 30% seen just once and 36% held by the top ten. The sample was PBMCs, taken before TCRalphabeta/CD19-depleted stem cell transplant. This receptor was identified in a boy younger than two with Wiskott-Aldrich syndrome, due to receive a stem cell transplant. The chain employs TRBV5-1 and TRBJ2-1, with TRBD2 identical over 9 bases. CDR3 sequence reads: CASSFGREGNEQFF. Written as DNA, the CDR3 is TGCGCCAGCAGCTTCGGGCGGGAGGGTAATGAGCAGTTCTTC.